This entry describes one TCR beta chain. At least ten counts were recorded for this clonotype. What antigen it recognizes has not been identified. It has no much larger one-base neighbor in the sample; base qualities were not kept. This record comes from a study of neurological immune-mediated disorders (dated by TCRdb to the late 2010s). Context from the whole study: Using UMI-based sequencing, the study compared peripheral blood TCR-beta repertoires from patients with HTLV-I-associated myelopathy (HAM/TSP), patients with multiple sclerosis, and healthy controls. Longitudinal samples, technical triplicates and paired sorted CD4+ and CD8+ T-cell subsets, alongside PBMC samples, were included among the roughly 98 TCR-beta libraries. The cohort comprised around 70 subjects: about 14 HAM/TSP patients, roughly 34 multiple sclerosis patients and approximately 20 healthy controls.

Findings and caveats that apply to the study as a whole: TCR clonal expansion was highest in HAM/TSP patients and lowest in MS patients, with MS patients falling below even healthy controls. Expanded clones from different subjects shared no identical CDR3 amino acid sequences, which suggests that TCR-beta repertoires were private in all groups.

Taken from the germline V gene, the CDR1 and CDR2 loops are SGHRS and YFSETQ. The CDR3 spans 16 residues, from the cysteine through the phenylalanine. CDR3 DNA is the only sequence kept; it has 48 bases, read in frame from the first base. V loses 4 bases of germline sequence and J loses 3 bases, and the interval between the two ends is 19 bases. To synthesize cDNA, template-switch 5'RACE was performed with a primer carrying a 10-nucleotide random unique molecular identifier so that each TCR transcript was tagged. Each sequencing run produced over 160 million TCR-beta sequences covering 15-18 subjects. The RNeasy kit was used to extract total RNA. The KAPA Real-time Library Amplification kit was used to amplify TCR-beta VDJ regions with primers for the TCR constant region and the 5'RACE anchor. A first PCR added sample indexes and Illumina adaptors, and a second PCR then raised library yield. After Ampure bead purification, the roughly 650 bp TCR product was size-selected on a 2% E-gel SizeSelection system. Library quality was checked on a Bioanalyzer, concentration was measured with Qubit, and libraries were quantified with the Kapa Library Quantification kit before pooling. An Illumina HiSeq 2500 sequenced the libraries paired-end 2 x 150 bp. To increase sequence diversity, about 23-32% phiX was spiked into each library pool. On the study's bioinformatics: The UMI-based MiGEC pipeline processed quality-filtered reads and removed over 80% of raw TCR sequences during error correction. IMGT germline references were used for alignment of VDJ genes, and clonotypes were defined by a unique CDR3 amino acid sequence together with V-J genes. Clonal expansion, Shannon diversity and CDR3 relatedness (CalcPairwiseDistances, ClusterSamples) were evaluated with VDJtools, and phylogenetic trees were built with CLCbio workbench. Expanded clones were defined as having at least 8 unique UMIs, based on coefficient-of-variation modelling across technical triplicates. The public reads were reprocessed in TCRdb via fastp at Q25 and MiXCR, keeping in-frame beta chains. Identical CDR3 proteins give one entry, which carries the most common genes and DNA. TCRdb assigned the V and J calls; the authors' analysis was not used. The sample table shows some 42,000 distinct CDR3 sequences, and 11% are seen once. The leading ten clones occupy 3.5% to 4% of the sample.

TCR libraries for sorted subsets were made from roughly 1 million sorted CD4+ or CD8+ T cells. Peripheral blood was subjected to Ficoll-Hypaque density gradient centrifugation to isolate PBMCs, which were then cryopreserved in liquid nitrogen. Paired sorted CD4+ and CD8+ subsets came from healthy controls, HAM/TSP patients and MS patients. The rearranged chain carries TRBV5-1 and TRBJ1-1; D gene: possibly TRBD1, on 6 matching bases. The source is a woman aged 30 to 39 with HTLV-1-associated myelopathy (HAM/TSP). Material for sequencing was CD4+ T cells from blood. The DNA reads TGCGCCAGCAGCGAGAGGGGGAGCCTCGGGTACACTGAAGCTTTCTTT. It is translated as CASSERGSLGYTEAFF. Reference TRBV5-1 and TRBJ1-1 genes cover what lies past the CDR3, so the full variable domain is KAGVTQTPRYLIKTRGQQVTLSCSPISGHRSVSWYQQTPGQGLQFLFEYFSETQRNKGNFPGRFSGRQFSNSRSEMNVSTLELGDSALYLCASSERGSLGYTEAFFGQGTRLTVV.